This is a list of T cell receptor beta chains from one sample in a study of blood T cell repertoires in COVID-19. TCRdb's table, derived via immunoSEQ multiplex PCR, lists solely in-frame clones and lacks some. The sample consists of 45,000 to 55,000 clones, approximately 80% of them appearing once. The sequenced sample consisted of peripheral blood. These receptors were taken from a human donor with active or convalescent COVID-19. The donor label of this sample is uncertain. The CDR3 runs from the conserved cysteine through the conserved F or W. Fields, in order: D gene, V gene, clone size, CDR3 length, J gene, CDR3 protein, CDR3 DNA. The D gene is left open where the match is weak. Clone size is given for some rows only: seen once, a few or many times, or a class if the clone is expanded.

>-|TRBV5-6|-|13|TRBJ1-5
CASSFEFSGAQHF
TGTGCCAGCAGCTTCGAGTTCTCAGGGGCCCAGCATTTT
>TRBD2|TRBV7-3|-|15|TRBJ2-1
CASSIRTSGIEEQFF
TGTGCCAGCAGCATTAGGACTAGCGGGATAGAAGAGCAGTTCTTC
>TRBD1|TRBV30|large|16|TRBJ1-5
CAWSVGTGGSNQPQHF
TGTGCCTGGAGTGTAGGGACAGGCGGTAGCAATCAGCCCCAGCATTTT
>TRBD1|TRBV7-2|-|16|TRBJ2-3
CASSLVRTGSTDTQYF
TGTGCCAGCAGCTTAGTGAGGACAGGTAGCACAGATACGCAGTATTTT
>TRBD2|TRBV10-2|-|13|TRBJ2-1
CASDGLAGVGQFF
TGCGCCAGCGATGGACTAGCGGGAGTAGGGCAGTTCTTC
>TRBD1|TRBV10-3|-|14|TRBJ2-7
CAISEQGAPYEQYF
TGTGCCATCAGTGAACAGGGGGCCCCCTACGAGCAGTACTTC
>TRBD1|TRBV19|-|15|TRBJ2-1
CASSSGTGANNEQFF
TGTGCCAGTAGTAGCGGGACAGGGGCCAACAATGAGCAGTTCTTC
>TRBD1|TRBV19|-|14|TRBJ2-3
CASSTGTGTDTQYF
TGTGCCAGTAGTACCGGGACAGGGACAGATACGCAGTATTTT
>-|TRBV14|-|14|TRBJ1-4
CASSPRATNEKLFF
TGTGCCAGCAGCCCAAGAGCAACTAATGAAAAACTGTTTTTT
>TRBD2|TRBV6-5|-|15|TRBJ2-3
CASGDLAGGWDTQYF
TGTGCCAGCGGAGACCTAGCGGGAGGGTGGGATACGCAGTATTTT
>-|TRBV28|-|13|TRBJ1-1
CASRATGNTEAFF
TGTGCCAGCAGAGCGACAGGGAACACTGAAGCTTTCTTT
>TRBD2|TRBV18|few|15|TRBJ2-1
CASSPASGRAGEQFF
TGTGCCAGCTCACCCGCCAGCGGGAGGGCCGGCGAGCAGTTCTTC
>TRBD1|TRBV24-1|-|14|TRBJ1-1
CATSRGQGVTEAFF
TGTGCCACCAGTCGCGGACAGGGGGTCACTGAAGCTTTCTTT
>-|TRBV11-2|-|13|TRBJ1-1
CASSLDRNTEAFF
TGTGCCAGCAGCTTAGACAGGAACACTGAAGCTTTCTTT
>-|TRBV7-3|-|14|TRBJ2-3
CASSPGLNTDTQYF
TGTGCCAGCAGCCCGGGACTTAACACAGATACGCAGTATTTT
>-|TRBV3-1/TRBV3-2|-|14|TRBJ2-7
CASARGSGTDEQYF
TGTGCCAGCGCGAGGGGTAGCGGGACAGACGAGCAGTACTTC
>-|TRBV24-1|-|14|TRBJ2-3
CATSDAALADTQYF
TGTGCCACCAGTGACGCGGCCCTAGCAGATACGCAGTATTTT
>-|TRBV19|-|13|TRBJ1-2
CASSFQANYGYTF
TGTGCCAGTAGTTTCCAGGCTAACTATGGCTACACCTTC
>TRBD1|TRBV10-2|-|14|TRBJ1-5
CASWSDRGNQPQHF
TGCGCCAGCTGGAGCGACAGGGGGAATCAGCCCCAGCATTTT
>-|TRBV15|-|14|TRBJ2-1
CATSSPLGGNEQFF
TGTGCCACCAGCTCACCTTTAGGAGGGAATGAGCAGTTCTTC
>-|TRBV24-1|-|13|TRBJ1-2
CATSAQGGYGYTF
TGTGCCACCAGTGCTCAGGGAGGCTATGGCTACACCTTC
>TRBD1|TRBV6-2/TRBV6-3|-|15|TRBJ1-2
CASSPRQGYGYGYTF
TGTGCCAGCAGTCCAAGACAGGGGTACGGCTATGGCTACACCTTC
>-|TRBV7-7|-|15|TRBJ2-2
CASRRNSGSTGELFF
TGTGCCAGCAGGCGAAATTCGGGATCCACCGGGGAGCTGTTTTTT
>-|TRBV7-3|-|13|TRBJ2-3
CASSSPNTDTQYF
TGTGCCAGCAGCTCCCCAAACACAGATACGCAGTATTTT
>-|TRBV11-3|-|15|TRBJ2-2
CASSNKRQGGGELFF
TGTGCCAGCAGCAACAAACGACAGGGAGGAGGGGAGCTGTTTTTT
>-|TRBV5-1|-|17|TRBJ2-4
CASRPMLEGVGKNIQYF
TGCGCCAGCAGGCCGATGTTAGAGGGAGTAGGCAAAAACATTCAGTACTTC
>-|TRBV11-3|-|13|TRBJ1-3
CASRAGSENTIYF
TGTGCCAGCAGGGCAGGATCCGAAAACACCATATATTTT
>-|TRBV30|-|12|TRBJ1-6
CAYGTPNSPLHF
TGTGCCTACGGGACACCCAATTCACCCCTCCACTTT
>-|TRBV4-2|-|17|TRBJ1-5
CASSQAGGPRGNQPQHF
TGTGCCAGCAGCCAAGCCGGGGGACCGAGGGGCAATCAGCCCCAGCATTTT
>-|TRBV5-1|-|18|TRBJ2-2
CASSLALRTQLNTGELFF
TGCGCCAGCAGCTTGGCCTTGAGGACACAACTAAACACCGGGGAGCTGTTTTTT
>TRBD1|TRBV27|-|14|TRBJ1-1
CASSLSGTGRQAFF
TGTGCCAGCAGTTTATCAGGGACAGGGCGACAAGCTTTCTTT
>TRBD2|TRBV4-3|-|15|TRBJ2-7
CASSPGLAETYEQYF
TGCGCCAGCAGCCCGGGACTAGCGGAGACCTACGAGCAGTACTTC
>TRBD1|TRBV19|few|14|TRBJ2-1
CASSRGQGVNEQFF
TGTGCCAGTAGTAGGGGACAGGGGGTGAATGAGCAGTTCTTC
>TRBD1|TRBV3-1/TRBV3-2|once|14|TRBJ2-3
CASRQGLRTDTQYF
TGTGCCAGCCGACAGGGTCTGAGGACAGATACGCAGTATTTT
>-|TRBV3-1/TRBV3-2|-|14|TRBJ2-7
CASSQGLVSYEQYF
TGTGCCAGCAGCCAAGGACTTGTATCCTACGAGCAGTACTTC
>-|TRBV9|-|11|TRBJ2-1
CASSISGEQFF
TGTGCCAGCAGCATTAGCGGTGAGCAGTTCTTC
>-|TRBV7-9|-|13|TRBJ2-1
CASSLGTLDEQFF
TGTGCCAGCAGCCTTGGGACTCTGGATGAGCAGTTCTTC
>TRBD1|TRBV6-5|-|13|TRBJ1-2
CASSTGTEYGYTF
TGTGCCAGCAGTACCGGGACAGAGTATGGCTACACCTTC
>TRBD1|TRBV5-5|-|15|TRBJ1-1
CASSLQGAGNTEAFF
TGTGCCAGCAGCCTACAGGGGGCAGGGAACACTGAAGCTTTCTTT